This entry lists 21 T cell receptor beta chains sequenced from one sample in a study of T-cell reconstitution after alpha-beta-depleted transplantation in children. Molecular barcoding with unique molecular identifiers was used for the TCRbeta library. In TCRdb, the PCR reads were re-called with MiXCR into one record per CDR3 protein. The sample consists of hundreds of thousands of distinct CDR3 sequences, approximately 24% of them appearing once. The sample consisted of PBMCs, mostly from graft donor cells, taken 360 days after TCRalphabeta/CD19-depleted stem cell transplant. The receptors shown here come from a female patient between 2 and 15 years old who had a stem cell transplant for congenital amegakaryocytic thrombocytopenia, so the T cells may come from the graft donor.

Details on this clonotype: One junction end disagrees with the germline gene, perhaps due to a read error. CDR3 protein: CTSSLAGTSGSGKNEQFF. In DNA form, the CDR3 reads TGTACCAGCAGTTTAGCGGGGACTAGCGGGAGTGGGAAAAATGAGCAGTTCTTC. This sequence joins TRBV12-3 or TRBV12-4 and TRBJ2-1; 14 bases are shared with TRBD2. The CDR3 consists of 18 residues.

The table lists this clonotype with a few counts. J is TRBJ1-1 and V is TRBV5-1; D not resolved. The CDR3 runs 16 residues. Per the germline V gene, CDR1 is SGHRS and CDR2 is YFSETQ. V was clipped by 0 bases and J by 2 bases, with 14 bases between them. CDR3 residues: CASSLVERVLNTEAFF. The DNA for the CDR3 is TGCGCCAGCAGCTTGGTAGAGAGGGTGCTCAACACTGAAGCTTTCTTT.

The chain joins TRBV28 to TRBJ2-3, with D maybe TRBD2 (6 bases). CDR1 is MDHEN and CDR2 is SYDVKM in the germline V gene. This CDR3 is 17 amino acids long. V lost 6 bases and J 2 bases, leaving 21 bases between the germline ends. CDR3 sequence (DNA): TGTGCCAGCAGCCCTCGGGCATTAGCGGAATCCACAGATACGCAGTATTTT. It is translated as CASSPRALAESTDTQYF.

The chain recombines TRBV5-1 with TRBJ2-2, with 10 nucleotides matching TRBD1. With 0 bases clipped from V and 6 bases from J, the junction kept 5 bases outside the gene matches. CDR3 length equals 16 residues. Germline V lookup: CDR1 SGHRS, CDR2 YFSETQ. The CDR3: CASSLAGDRGAGELFF. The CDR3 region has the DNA TGCGCCAGCAGCTTGGCCGGGGACAGGGGAGCCGGGGAGCTGTTTTTT.

The chain's CDR3 is CAISDGNRVTGANVLTF. CDR3 DNA: TGTGCCATCAGTGACGGGAACAGGGTCACTGGGGCCAACGTCCTGACTTTC. V and J are TRBV10-3 and TRBJ2-6, with TRBD1 as a possible D gene (6 bases). In germline, CDR1 is ENHRY, CDR2 SYGVKD. Trimming pared 3 bases from V and 2 bases from J, leaving 14 bases between. The CDR3 has 17 amino acids.

CDR3 in DNA: TGTGCCACCGCGGGCGGGGCCAACGTCCTGACTTTC. Protein: CATAGGANVLTF. The chain combines TRBV6-6 with TRBJ2-6; tentative D call: TRBD2 (5 bases). This CDR3 is built from 12 residues. Germline CDR1 reads MNHNY; CDR2 reads SVGAGI (reference sequence). The germline V and J ends were trimmed by 10 bases and 4 bases, with 8 bases remaining between them.

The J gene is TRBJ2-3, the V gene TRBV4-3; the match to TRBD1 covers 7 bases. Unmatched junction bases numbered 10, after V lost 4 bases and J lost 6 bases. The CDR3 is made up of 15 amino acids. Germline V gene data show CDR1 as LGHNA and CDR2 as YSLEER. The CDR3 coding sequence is TGCGCCAGCAGCCCTCGGACAGGAGATACGGATACGCAGTATTTT. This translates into CASSPRTGDTDTQYF.

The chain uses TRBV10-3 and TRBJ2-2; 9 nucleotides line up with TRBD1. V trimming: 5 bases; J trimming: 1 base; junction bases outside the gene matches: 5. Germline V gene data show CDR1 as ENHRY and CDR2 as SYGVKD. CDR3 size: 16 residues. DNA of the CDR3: TGTGCCATCAGTACAGGACAGGGGTGGAACACCGGGGAGCTGTTTTTT. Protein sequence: CAISTGQGWNTGELFF.

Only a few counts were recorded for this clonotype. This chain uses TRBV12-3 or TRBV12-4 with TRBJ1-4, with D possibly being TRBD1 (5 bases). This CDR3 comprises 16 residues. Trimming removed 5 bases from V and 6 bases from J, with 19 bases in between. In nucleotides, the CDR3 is TGTGCCAGCAGTCTCCAAACCGGGACTGCCCATGAAAAACTGTTTTTT. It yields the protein CASSLQTGTAHEKLFF.

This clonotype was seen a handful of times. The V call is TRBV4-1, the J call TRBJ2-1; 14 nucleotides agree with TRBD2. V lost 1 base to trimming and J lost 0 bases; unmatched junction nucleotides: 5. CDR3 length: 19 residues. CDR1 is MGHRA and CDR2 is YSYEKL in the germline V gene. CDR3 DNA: TGCGCCAGCAGCCAAGTGTCCGGGACTAGCGGGGGCTCCTACAATGAGCAGTTCTTC. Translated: CASSQVSGTSGGSYNEQFF.

CDR3 loop: CASTSAGNPYEQYF. In DNA, the CDR3 is TGCGCCAGCACCTCGGCCGGTAACCCCTACGAGCAGTACTTC. The rearrangement uses TRBV5-1 and TRBJ2-7; no clear D. The V gene's germline CDR1 is SGHRS and CDR2 YFSETQ. CDR3 length: 14 amino acids. V lost 6 bases to trimming and J lost 2 bases, with 15 bases between them.

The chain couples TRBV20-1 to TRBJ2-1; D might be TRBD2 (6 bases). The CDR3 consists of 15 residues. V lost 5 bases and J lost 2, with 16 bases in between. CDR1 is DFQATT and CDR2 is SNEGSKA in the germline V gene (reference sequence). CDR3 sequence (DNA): TGCAGTGCTGATACTGGGACTCAAACCTACAATGAGCAGTTCTTC. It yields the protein CSADTGTQTYNEQFF.

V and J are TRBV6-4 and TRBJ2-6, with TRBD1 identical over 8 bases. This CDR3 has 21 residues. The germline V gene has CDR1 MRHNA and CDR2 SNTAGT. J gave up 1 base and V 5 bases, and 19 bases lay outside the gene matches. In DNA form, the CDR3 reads TGTGCCAGCAGTCGACCCCACAATGTACCCAGGGGGCTGTCTGGGGCCAACGTCCTGACTTTC. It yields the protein CASSRPHNVPRGLSGANVLTF.

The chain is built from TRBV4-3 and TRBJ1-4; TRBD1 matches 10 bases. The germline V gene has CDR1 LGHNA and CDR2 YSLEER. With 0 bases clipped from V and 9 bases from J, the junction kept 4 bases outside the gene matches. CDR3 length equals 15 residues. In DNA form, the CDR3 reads TGCGCCAGCAGCCAAGAATGGGGACAGGGGCAAAAACTGTTTTTT. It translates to CASSQEWGQGQKLFF.

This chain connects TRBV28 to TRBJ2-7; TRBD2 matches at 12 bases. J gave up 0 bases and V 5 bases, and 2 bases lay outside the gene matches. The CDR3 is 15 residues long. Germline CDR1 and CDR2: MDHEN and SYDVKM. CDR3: CASSASGRVSYEQYF. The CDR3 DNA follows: TGTGCCAGCAGTGCTAGCGGGAGGGTCTCCTACGAGCAGTACTTC.

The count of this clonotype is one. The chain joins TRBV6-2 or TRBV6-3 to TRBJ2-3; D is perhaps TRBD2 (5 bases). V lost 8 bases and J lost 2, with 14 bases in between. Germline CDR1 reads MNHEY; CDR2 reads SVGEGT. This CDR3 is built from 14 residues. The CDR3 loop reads CASEEDSATDTQYF. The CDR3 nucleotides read TGTGCCAGCGAGGAAGATAGCGCCACAGATACGCAGTATTTT.

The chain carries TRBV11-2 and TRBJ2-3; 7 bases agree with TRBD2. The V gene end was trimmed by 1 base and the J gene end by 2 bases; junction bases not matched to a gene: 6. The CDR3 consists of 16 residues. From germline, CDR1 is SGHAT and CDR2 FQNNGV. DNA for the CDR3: TGTGCCAGCAGCTTAGTTCTAGCGGAGACCACAGATACGCAGTATTTT. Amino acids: CASSLVLAETTDTQYF.

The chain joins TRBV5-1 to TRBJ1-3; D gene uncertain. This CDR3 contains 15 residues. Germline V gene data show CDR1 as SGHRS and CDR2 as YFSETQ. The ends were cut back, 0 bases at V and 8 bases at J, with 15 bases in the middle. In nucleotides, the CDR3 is TGCGCCAGCAGCTTGGACGGGAAAATTGCGGACACCATATATTTT. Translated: CASSLDGKIADTIYF. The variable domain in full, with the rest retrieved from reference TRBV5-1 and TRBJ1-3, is KAGVTQTPRYLIKTRGQQVTLSCSPISGHRSVSWYQQTPGQGLQFLFEYFSETQRNKGNFPGRFSGRQFSNSRSEMNVSTLELGDSALYLCASSLDGKIADTIYFGEGSWLTVV.

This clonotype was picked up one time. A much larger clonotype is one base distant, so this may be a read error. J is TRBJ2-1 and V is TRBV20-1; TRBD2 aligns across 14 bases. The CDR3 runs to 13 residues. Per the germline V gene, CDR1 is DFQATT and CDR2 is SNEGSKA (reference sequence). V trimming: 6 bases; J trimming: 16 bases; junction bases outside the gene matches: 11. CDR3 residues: CSATGLAGVKVFF. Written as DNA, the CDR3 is TGCAGTGCAACGGGACTAGCGGGAGTTAAGGTCTTCTTC.

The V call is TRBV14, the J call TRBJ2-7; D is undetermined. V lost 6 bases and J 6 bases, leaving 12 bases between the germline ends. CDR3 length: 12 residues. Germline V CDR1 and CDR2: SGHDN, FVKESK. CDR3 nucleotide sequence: TGTGCCAGCAGTCGACAAATGGGCGAGCAGTACTTC. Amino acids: CASSRQMGEQYF. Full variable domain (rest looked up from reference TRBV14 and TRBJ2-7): EAGVTQFPSHSVIEKGQTVTLRCDPISGHDNLYWYRRVMGKEIKFLLHFVKESKQDESGMPNNRFLAERTGGTYSTLKVQPAELEDSGVYFCASSRQMGEQYFGPGTRLTVT.

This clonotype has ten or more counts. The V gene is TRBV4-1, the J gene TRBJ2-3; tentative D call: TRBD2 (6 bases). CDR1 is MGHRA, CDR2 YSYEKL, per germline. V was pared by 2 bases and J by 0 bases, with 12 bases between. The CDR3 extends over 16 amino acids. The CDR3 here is CASSQSTSGSTDTQYF. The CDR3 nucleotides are TGCGCCAGCAGCCAATCGACGAGCGGGAGCACAGATACGCAGTATTTT.